The 21 T cell receptor beta chains given below trace back to one sample, sequenced in a study of beta chain features in type 1 diabetes. Study outcomes and limitations: Moderate yet significant TCRB CDR3 shortening was seen in Type 1 diabetes patients in all four CD4+ subsets.

The isolated RNA, all of it, was reverse transcribed, so expressed TCRB transcripts were what got sequenced. The data were produced by immunoSEQ multiplex PCR, yet TCRdb's version contains in-frame clones alone and is incomplete. This table holds 40,000 to 60,000 clones, 60% to 70% found once. Antigen specificity for these receptors is unknown. The sequenced sample was stem cell memory CD4+ T cells from blood. Receptors originate from a woman aged 25 to 39 with type 1 diabetes.

The chain recombines TRBV7-9 with TRBJ1-2; 9 nucleotides agree with TRBD1. The CDR3 is 15 residues long. V lost 3 bases, J lost 6 bases, and 8 bases stayed unmatched. CDR1 is SEHNR and CDR2 is FQNEAQ in the germline V gene (reference sequence). CDR3 protein: CASSLFTGGDDGYTF. The CDR3 DNA reads as TGTGCCAGCAGCTTGTTTACAGGGGGCGACGATGGCTACACCTTC.

The chain combines TRBV2 with TRBJ1-1; 8 nucleotides line up with TRBD1. The trim removed 7 bases at V and 0 bases at J, leaving 4 bases unmatched. Per the germline V gene, CDR1 is SNHLY and CDR2 is FYNNEI. The CDR3 totals 14 residues. For the CDR3, the DNA is TGTGCCAGCAAGGGACAGGTCCTGAACACTGAAGCTTTCTTT. Translation gives CASKGQVLNTEAFF.

In its sample, this clone was seen a few times. The genes are TRBV6-1 and TRBJ2-7, with TRBD2 matching 13 bases. Germline trimming cut 10 bases from V and 1 base from J; bases unmatched to any gene: 7. The CDR3 runs to 15 residues. Germline assignment: CDR1 MNHNS and CDR2 SASEGT. CDR3 in DNA: TGTGCCACCCCGGGACTAGCGGGATCTTCCTACGAGCAGTACTTC. It translates to CATPGLAGSSYEQYF.

This clone appeared a few times. This chain uses TRBV21-1 with TRBJ2-2; the DNA was not used to check the table's D call, TRBD1. TRBV21-1 is a recognized pseudogene. CDR3 size: 15 residues. CDR3 sequence: CASSGTGEFTGELFF. CDR3 coding DNA: TGTGCCAGCAGCGGAACAGGGGAGTTCACCGGGGAGCTGTTTTTT.

The chain recombines TRBV18 with TRBJ2-7; 7 bases map to TRBD2. The CDR3 runs 14 residues. The ends lost 2 bases at V and 7 bases at J; junction bases unmatched: 8. In germline, CDR1 is KGHSH, CDR2 LQKENI. This CDR3 is CASSPTSASKEQYF. In DNA form, the CDR3 reads TGTGCCAGCTCACCAACTAGCGCCTCTAAGGAGCAGTACTTC.

This clone was detected only a few times. V and J are TRBV2 and TRBJ2-2; 9 bases match TRBD2. Losses at the gene ends were 2 bases for V and 6 bases for J; bases not matched to a gene: 7. The CDR3 has 16 residues. The germline CDR1 and CDR2 sequences are SNHLY and FYNNEI. CDR3 coding DNA: TGTGCCAGCAGTGAATCCGGGACTAGCTTCCCCGGGGAGCTGTTTTTT. Translated: CASSESGTSFPGELFF.

In nucleotides, the CDR3 is TGTGCCAGCAGCTTGCCCCCCCCTCGACTCTACAATGAGCAGTTCTTC. This codes for CASSLPPPRLYNEQFF. V usage is TRBV5-4 and J usage is TRBJ2-1; D gene unclear. Germline assignment: CDR1 SGHNT and CDR2 YYREEE (reference sequence). Trimming cost V 1 base and J 3 bases, with 14 bases left between them. This CDR3 has 16 residues.

This sequence joins TRBV4-1 and TRBJ2-1; 9 nucleotides agree with TRBD2. J gave up 5 bases and V 4 bases, and 6 bases lay outside the gene matches. Germline V gene data show CDR1 as MGHRA and CDR2 as YSYEKL. This CDR3 comprises 15 residues. CDR3 amino acids: CASSLSGSDHNEQFF. Written as DNA, the CDR3 is TGCGCCAGCAGCCTTAGCGGGAGTGACCACAATGAGCAGTTCTTC.

The CDR3 nucleotides are TGTGCCCGATCCCGTGGGGGGACCTACTACGAGCAGTACTTC. This codes for CARSRGGTYYEQYF. This chain uses TRBV30 with TRBJ2-7, with D perhaps matching TRBD2 (6 bases). The CDR3 is made up of 14 amino acids. From germline, CDR1 is GTSNPN and CDR2 SVGIG (reference sequence). The ends were cut back, 8 bases at V and 3 bases at J, with 20 bases in the middle. The variable domain in full, completed from reference TRBV30 and TRBJ2-7, reads SQTIHQWPATLVQPVGSPLSLECTVEGTSNPNLYWYRQAAGRGLQLLFYSVGIGQISSEVPQNLSASRPQDRQFILSSKKLLLSDSGFYLCARSRGGTYYEQYFGPGTRLTVT.

This clone was recorded a few times. Other DNA variants within this sample encode the same CDR3. The V gene is TRBV19, the J gene TRBJ1-1; 7 positions match TRBD1. The CDR3 spans 13 residues. V shed 3 bases and J 4 bases; nucleotides not matched to a gene: 2. Germline loops: CDR1 LNHDA, CDR2 SQIVND (reference sequence). The CDR3 loop reads CASSIKGATEAFF. Here the CDR3 DNA reads TGTGCCAGTAGTATCAAGGGGGCCACTGAAGCTTTCTTT.

The chain is built from TRBV18 and TRBJ1-4; 11 nucleotides match TRBD1. Germline assignment: CDR1 KGHSH and CDR2 LQKENI. This CDR3 contains 14 residues. After removal of 2 bases from V and 8 bases from J, the junction contained 1 base not matched to a gene. The CDR3 DNA follows: TGTGCCAGCTCACCAGGGACAGGGGGAGAAAAACTGTTTTTT. It translates to CASSPGTGGEKLFF.

The chain links TRBV19 to TRBJ2-5; tentative D call: TRBD2 (5 bases). The J call may be mistaken, given a closer DNA end match to TRBJ2-7. The germline V gene encodes CDR1 LNHDA and CDR2 SQIVND (reference sequence). This CDR3 has 12 residues. The CDR3 protein is CASSTSGYEQYF. In nucleotides, the CDR3 is TGTGCCAGTAGTACGTCGGGGTACGAGCAGTACTTC.

The chain links TRBV15 to TRBJ2-7, with TRBD1 matching 8 bases. V gave up 2 bases and J gave up 0 bases; unmatched junction bases: 6. The CDR3 length is 16 residues. Germline loops: CDR1 LNHNV, CDR2 YYDKDF (reference sequence). As DNA, the CDR3 is TGTGCCACCAGCAGACCGGGACAGGAAATCTCCTACGAGCAGTACTTC. Translation: CATSRPGQEISYEQYF.

This clone was seen a few times. This chain links TRBV11-2 with TRBJ2-1, with 10 nucleotides matching TRBD2. The V segment lost 4 bases and the J segment 15 bases; nucleotides outside the gene matches: 15. The CDR3 is 15 amino acids. Germline values: CDR1 SGHAT, CDR2 FQNNGV. The CDR3 loop reads CASSSSPLAGVGRFF. As DNA, the CDR3 is TGTGCCAGCAGCTCCTCCCCCCTAGCGGGAGTCGGCCGGTTCTTC.

This clone was detected a few times. The chain combines TRBV6-5 with TRBJ2-1; 9 bases match TRBD1. Germline V gives CDR1 MNHEY, CDR2 SVGAGI. Unmatched junction bases numbered 2, after V lost 6 bases and J lost 2 bases. This CDR3 contains 14 residues. Here the CDR3 DNA reads TGTGCCAGCAGCCGGACAGGGGCCTACAATGAGCAGTTCTTC. The encoded protein is CASSRTGAYNEQFF.

The chain couples TRBV7-6 to TRBJ2-4, with D tentatively TRBD1 (6 bases). This CDR3 is 17 amino acids long. The germline V gene has CDR1 SGHVS and CDR2 FNYEAQ. Trimming took 1 base from V and 2 from J, leaving 15 bases between them. This chain's CDR3 is CASSLGAKTGTKNIQYF. CDR3 nucleotides: TGTGCCAGCAGCTTAGGGGCGAAGACAGGCACCAAAAACATTCAGTACTTC.

This clone was found a few times. The chain joins TRBV19 to TRBJ2-1; tentatively, D is TRBD2 (6 bases). The CDR3 is 17 residues long. Trimming removed 3 bases at V and 0 bases at J, with 15 bases between. Germline lookup yields CDR1 LNHDA and CDR2 SQIVND (reference sequence). This chain's CDR3 is CASSILRDSSSYNEQFF. As DNA, the CDR3 is TGTGCCAGTAGTATCCTGCGGGATTCTAGCTCCTACAATGAGCAGTTCTTC. The whole variable domain, filled in from reference TRBV19 and TRBJ2-1, reads DGGITQSPKYLFRKEGQNVTLSCEQNLNHDAMYWYRQDPGQGLRLIYYSQIVNDFQKGDIAEGYSVSREKKESFPLTVTSAQKNPTAFYLCASSILRDSSSYNEQFFGPGTRLTVL.

This clone was counted a few times. The chain couples TRBV4-1 to TRBJ2-7; 12 nucleotides agree with TRBD2. Trimming cost V 0 bases and J 0 bases; bases outside gene matches: 6. Looked up from germline, CDR1 is MGHRA and CDR2 is YSYEKL. This CDR3 has 18 amino acids. CDR3 amino acids: CASSQDLAGGFTSYEQYF. The DNA of the CDR3 is TGCGCCAGCAGCCAAGATCTAGCGGGAGGGTTCACCTCCTACGAGCAGTACTTC.

This clone was picked up a small number of times. The chain has TRBV7-9 and TRBJ2-7, with TRBD1 matching 8 bases. The CDR3 spans 13 residues. The germline gives CDR1 SEHNR, CDR2 FQNEAQ (reference sequence). Trimming took 8 bases from V and 3 from J; bases not matched to a gene: 6. CDR3 sequence: CASGGTGVYEQYF. The CDR3 nucleotides read TGTGCCAGCGGCGGGACAGGAGTCTACGAGCAGTACTTC.

The chain couples TRBV10-3 to TRBJ2-3, with 8 positions matching TRBD2. From germline, CDR1 is ENHRY and CDR2 SYGVKD. There are 16 residues in the CDR3. J lost 4 bases, V lost 0 bases, and 6 bases had no gene match. In DNA form, the CDR3 reads TGTGCCATCAGTGAGTCGGGACTAGTCAGGGCAGATACGCAGTATTTT. Encoded protein: CAISESGLVRADTQYF.

V usage is TRBV6-5 and J usage is TRBJ1-5, with D unclear. Trimming shortened V by 7 bases and J by 3 bases, and 7 bases separated the two germline ends. The CDR3 runs to 12 residues. CDR1 and CDR2 (germline): MNHEY, SVGAGI. Here the CDR3 DNA reads TGTGCCAGCACCAGTCCCAATCAGCCCCAGCATTTT. Its translation: CASTSPNQPQHF.